These 28 T cell receptor beta chains share one sample of origin, sequenced in a study of cytomegalovirus exposure and HLA in healthy donors (dated by TCRdb to 2016 to 2017). The protocol used for the library was the immunoSEQ multiplex PCR assay. For the multiplex PCR, a mixture combining 60 forward primers for TCR Vbeta segments and 13 reverse primers for TCR Jbeta segments was used. Held by TCRdb, this immuneACCESS table contains in-frame sequences only and omits some clones. Under half of the omission traces to an unresolved V gene where checked; the cause of the rest is unknown. In all, the sample holds around 150,000 clones, and roughly 77% of those were seen once. More than 4.5% of the sample belongs to the ten largest clones. Source material: PBMCs. These receptors were collected from a young man in good health.

The genes are TRBV12-2 and TRBJ2-2; the table's D call TRBD2 went unverified against the DNA. TRBV12-2 is classified as a pseudogene. The CDR3 is 20 amino acids. The CDR3 here is CASRGGGSGRALWHTGELFF. CDR3 in DNA: TGTGCAAGTCGCGGGGGAGGGTCCGGGAGGGCTTTATGGCACACCGGGGAGCTGTTTTTT.

The J gene is TRBJ1-2, the V gene TRBV4-3; D is possibly TRBD1 (6 bases). The V gene's germline CDR1 is LGHNA and CDR2 YSLEER. V was pared by 4 bases and J by 0 bases, with 12 bases between. The CDR3 consists of 15 residues. The CDR3 DNA reads TGCGCCAGCAGCCCGGACAGCCCCCCTAACTATGGCTACACCTTC. It is translated as CASSPDSPPNYGYTF.

Details on this clone: The junction does not match germline at one end; this may be a read error. This chain connects TRBV7-9 to TRBJ2-7, with TRBD1 as a possible D gene (5 bases). The CDR3 sequence is 12 residues long. From germline, CDR1 is SEHNR and CDR2 FQNEAQ (reference sequence). The chain's CDR3 is CSSSLGAKEQYF. In DNA, the CDR3 is TGTTCCAGCAGCTTAGGGGCTAAGGAGCAGTACTTC.

The chain has TRBV7-9 and TRBJ1-1, with TRBD1 as a possible D gene (6 bases). The CDR3 has 17 residues. The germline V gene encodes CDR1 SEHNR and CDR2 FQNEAQ (reference sequence). CDR3 nucleotides: TGTTCCTACCAGCAGCCCAGGGGAGGGGAAGGGGACACTGAAGCTTTCTTT. Translation gives CSYQQPRGGEGDTEAFF.

To note about this clone: Sequence at one end of the junction differs from germline and may be a read error. The J gene is TRBJ2-5, the V gene TRBV4-2; 7 bases match TRBD1. This CDR3 is 16 amino acids long. Germline assignment: CDR1 LGHNA and CDR2 YNFKEQ. The CDR3 nucleotides are TGTGCCGGCAGCCCCCGGACAGGATCCCGAGGGGAGACCCAGTACTTC. This encodes CAGSPRTGSRGETQYF.

The genes are TRBV27 and TRBJ2-1; D may be TRBD2 (5 bases). The germline V gene encodes CDR1 MNHEY and CDR2 SMNVEV (reference sequence). V dropped 5 bases and J dropped 7 bases, with 15 bases sitting between them. This CDR3 has 14 amino acids. The CDR3 DNA reads TGTGCCAGCAGTCTACGGGATGGGAAGAATGAGCAGTTCTTC. Translating gives CASSLRDGKNEQFF.

The rearrangement joins TRBV18 to TRBJ1-5, with a weak D call TRBD1 (6 bases). Germline assignment: CDR1 KGHSH and CDR2 LQKENI. There are 14 residues in the CDR3. V lost 6 bases and J lost 4, with 13 bases in between. CDR3 in amino acids: CASSGPGQNQPQHF. As DNA, the CDR3 is TGTGCCAGCTCCGGTCCTGGACAGAATCAGCCCCAGCATTTT.

Only a few counts were recorded for this clone. The V call is TRBV4-3, the J call TRBJ2-7; 10 nucleotides agree with TRBD1. Germline CDR1 reads LGHNA; CDR2 reads YSLEER. The J segment lost 4 bases and the V segment lost 0 bases, leaving 6 bases of the junction unmatched. The CDR3 is 16 amino acids. This CDR3 reads CASSQEGDRGPYEQYF. The CDR3 DNA reads TGCGCCAGCAGCCAAGAGGGAGACAGGGGGCCGTACGAGCAGTACTTC.

This clone has a handful of counts. V usage is TRBV4-1 and J usage is TRBJ1-2, with 8 bases matching TRBD1. This CDR3 spans 15 amino acids. Germline CDR1 and CDR2: MGHRA and YSYEKL. Trimming at V came to 0 bases and at J to 4 bases, leaving 4 bases not matched to a gene. The CDR3 sequence is CASSQDTGGGYGYTF. The CDR3 DNA reads as TGCGCCAGCAGCCAAGACACAGGGGGGGGCTATGGCTACACCTTC.

This clone was recorded once. The chain links TRBV6-5 to TRBJ1-1; 7 bases map to TRBD1. The germline gives CDR1 MNHEY, CDR2 SVGAGI. V gave up 6 bases and J gave up 7 bases; unmatched junction bases: 8. This CDR3 contains 13 residues. CDR3 sequence reads: CASSPGQRLEAFF. The CDR3 DNA reads as TGTGCCAGCAGCCCGGGACAGCGTCTTGAAGCTTTCTTT.

V and J are TRBV19 and TRBJ2-5; 8 positions agree with TRBD2. With V trimmed by 7 bases and J by 5 bases, 9 bases remained unmatched. Germline V gives CDR1 LNHDA, CDR2 SQIVND (reference sequence). The length of the CDR3 is 14 residues. Here the CDR3 DNA reads TGTGCCAGTAACCGCGGGGGGAACGCGGAGACCCAGTACTTC. Its translation: CASNRGGNAETQYF.

In this sample, this clone turned up once. This chain joins TRBV5-5 and TRBJ1-1, with 10 positions matching TRBD1. Unmatched junction bases numbered 6, after V lost 0 bases and J lost 10 bases. Germline V gene data show CDR1 as SGHKS and CDR2 as YYEKEE (reference sequence). CDR3 length: 14 amino acids. Here the CDR3 reads CASSLGAGTGAAFF. CDR3 DNA sequence: TGTGCCAGCAGCTTGGGGGCAGGGACAGGGGCAGCTTTCTTT.

This clone was counted between two and nine times. J is TRBJ2-7 and V is TRBV10-1; possible D gene TRBD2, 6 bases. Trimming pared 9 bases from V and 3 bases from J, leaving 30 bases between. CDR1 is WNHNN, CDR2 SYGVQD, per germline (reference sequence). There are 18 residues in the CDR3. In DNA, the CDR3 is TGCGCCAGTCACCCCCATCCCTCCGGCCGGGACTCTTTCTACGAGCAGTACTTC. The encoded protein is CASHPHPSGRDSFYEQYF.

The rearrangement links TRBV4-3 to TRBJ1-3, with no clear D. V lost 0 bases and J lost 0, with 12 bases in between. The CDR3 has 17 residues. The V gene's germline CDR1 is LGHNA and CDR2 YSLEER. CDR3 amino acids: CASSQDWATTSGNTIYF. In DNA, the CDR3 is TGCGCCAGCAGCCAAGATTGGGCCACAACCTCTGGAAACACCATATATTTT.

This clone was seen a handful of times. This CDR3 is CASSQAGHEQYF. The CDR3 nucleotides are TGCGCCAGCAGCCAAGCTGGCCACGAGCAGTACTTC. The gene calls are TRBV4-1 and TRBJ2-7; D is undetermined. Trimming left V 1 base short and J 5 bases short, with 6 bases between. The CDR3 extends over 12 amino acids. Germline V gene data show CDR1 as MGHRA and CDR2 as YSYEKL.

The CDR3 DNA is TGTGCCAGCAGCGTAGCTACGGGGGTCAGAACCCAATATGGCTACACCTTC. Translated, it gives CASSVATGVRTQYGYTF. This chain joins TRBV9 and TRBJ1-2; maybe TRBD1 (5 bases). Germline values: CDR1 SGDLS, CDR2 YYNGEE. The CDR3 totals 17 residues. V lost 0 bases and J 5 bases, leaving 20 bases between the germline ends.

This clone was found once. The chain couples TRBV13 to TRBJ2-7, with 8 positions matching TRBD1. CDR3 length: 15 amino acids. The ends lost 2 bases at V and 4 bases at J; junction bases unmatched: 7. CDR1 PRHDT and CDR2 FYEKMQ come from the germline V gene (reference sequence). The CDR3 is CASSLLQGAVYEQYF. CDR3 nucleotide sequence: TGTGCCAGCAGCTTATTGCAGGGGGCAGTGTACGAGCAGTACTTC.

DNA of the CDR3: TGCGCCAGCAGCCCGCCGGGACAGGGGGGCGAGCAGTACTTC. It encodes CASSPPGQGGEQYF. The rearrangement joins TRBV4-1 to TRBJ2-7, with 11 positions matching TRBD1. The CDR3 contains 14 residues. CDR1 and CDR2 (germline): MGHRA, YSYEKL. The J segment lost 6 bases and the V segment lost 4 bases, leaving 5 bases of the junction unmatched.

CDR3 residues: CASSPRQGEQYF. The CDR3 DNA is TGTGCCAGCTCACCCCGACAGGGCGAGCAGTACTTC. The chain recombines TRBV18 with TRBJ2-7, with 7 nucleotides matching TRBD1. CDR3 length equals 12 residues. V lost 3 bases to trimming and J lost 6 bases; unmatched junction nucleotides: 2. The germline gives CDR1 KGHSH, CDR2 LQKENI.

V and J are TRBV2 and TRBJ2-3, with D unclear. The CDR3 extends over 14 amino acids. Trimming removed 1 base from V and 0 bases from J, with 5 bases in between. Germline loops: CDR1 SNHLY, CDR2 FYNNEI. In DNA form, the CDR3 reads TGTGCCAGCAGTGAAGTCTCTAGCACAGATACGCAGTATTTT. Amino acids: CASSEVSSTDTQYF.

The CDR3: CAWSVAGGDQPQHF. The CDR3 nucleotides read TGTGCCTGGAGTGTAGCCGGGGGAGACCAGCCCCAGCATTTT. This chain joins TRBV30 and TRBJ1-5, with D possibly matching TRBD1 (5 bases). The V end was cut by 0 bases, the J end by 7 bases, with 13 bases between. This CDR3 is 14 amino acids long. The germline V gene encodes CDR1 GTSNPN and CDR2 SVGIG (reference sequence).

V usage is TRBV6-5 and J usage is TRBJ1-6; 7 positions match TRBD1. CDR1 is MNHEY and CDR2 is SVGAGI in the germline V gene. There are 14 residues in the CDR3. Losses at the gene ends were 5 bases for V and 9 bases for J; bases not matched to a gene: 7. CDR3 DNA sequence: TGTGCCAGCAGTACGACAGGGACCGCTTCACCCCTCCACTTT. It translates to CASSTTGTASPLHF.

The chain's CDR3 is CASSGGTSYNEQFF. CDR3 nucleotide sequence: TGCGCCAGCAGCGGAGGGACTAGCTACAATGAGCAGTTCTTC. V gene TRBV5-1 combines with J gene TRBJ2-1, with TRBD2 identical over 8 bases. The ends lost 4 bases at V and 3 bases at J; junction bases unmatched: 3. Germline V gives CDR1 SGHRS, CDR2 YFSETQ. The CDR3 is 14 amino acids.

The chain links TRBV6-5 to TRBJ2-1; 9 bases line up with TRBD1. V gave up 6 bases and J gave up 6 bases; unmatched junction bases: 6. CDR3 size: 14 residues. Germline values: CDR1 MNHEY, CDR2 SVGAGI. CDR3 amino acids: CASSRDRAINEQFF. The CDR3 DNA reads as TGTGCCAGCAGCAGGGACAGGGCGATCAATGAGCAGTTCTTC.

The count of this clone is one. The V call is TRBV27, the J call TRBJ2-7, with D possibly being TRBD1 (5 bases). This CDR3 is built from 15 residues. V gave up 5 bases and J gave up 6 bases, with 20 bases separating them. Germline V gives CDR1 MNHEY, CDR2 SMNVEV (reference sequence). The CDR3 DNA sequence: TGTGCCAGCAGTACCAGGGATAAAAGGCTAAGCGAGCAGTACTTC. Protein: CASSTRDKRLSEQYF.

V and J are TRBV9 and TRBJ2-2; the D gene is possibly TRBD1 (6 bases). This CDR3 comprises 13 residues. Germline lookup yields CDR1 SGDLS and CDR2 YYNGEE. V was shortened by 6 bases and J by 6 bases, with 12 bases between the two germline ends. CDR3 bases: TGTGCCAGCACGGCAACAGGGTCCGGGGAGCTGTTTTTT. Protein product: CASTATGSGELFF. The entire variable domain, with the rest obtained from reference TRBV9 and TRBJ2-2, is as follows: DSGVTQTPKHLITATGQRVTLRCSPRSGDLSVYWYQQSLDQGLQFLIQYYNGEERAKGNILERFSAQQFPDLHSELNLSSLELGDSALYFCASTATGSGELFFGEGSRLTVL.

The chain links TRBV5-1 to TRBJ2-7; D gene uncertain. This CDR3 spans 14 amino acids. Germline V gives CDR1 SGHRS, CDR2 YFSETQ. The V end lost 4 bases, the J end lost 2 bases, and 13 bases lay between the germline ends. The CDR3 DNA reads TGCGCCAGCAGCAGAAACTTACAGACCTACGAGCAGTACTTC. Amino acids: CASSRNLQTYEQYF.

The J gene is TRBJ2-5, the V gene TRBV7-9, with TRBD1 matching 8 bases. The end of the DNA fits TRBJ2-7 better, so the J call may be wrong. The CDR3 is 14 amino acids. The germline gives CDR1 SEHNR, CDR2 FQNEAQ (reference sequence). DNA of the CDR3: TGTGCCAGCAGCCCAGGGGGCGGTTCGTACGAGCAGTACTTC. It codes for CASSPGGGSYEQYF.